A single sample is the source of the 17 T cell receptor beta chains below, sequenced in a study of OX40 agonist ivuxolimab in advanced cancers. Some clones are missing from TCRdb's copy, which holds only in-frame ones; the method was immunoSEQ multiplex PCR. The table has about 20,000 clones, over 65% seen once. This sample comprised CD4+ or CD8+ T cells sorted from blood, obtained in a trial of the OX40 agonist ivuxolimab. Receptors were obtained from an adult with an advanced solid tumor such as melanoma, head and neck, liver or kidney cancer.

The V and J genes are TRBV7-8 and TRBJ2-1; 7 bases are shared with TRBD2. This CDR3 region has 15 residues. With 5 bases clipped from V and 4 bases from J, the junction kept 8 bases outside the gene matches. Germline V gene data show CDR1 as SGHVS and CDR2 as FQNEAQ. In DNA form, the CDR3 reads TGTGCCAGCAGCCCCCTGCGGGGGAATTACAATGAGCAGTTCTTC. This translates into CASSPLRGNYNEQFF.

This clone was observed a handful of times. The chain joins TRBV7-9 to TRBJ2-7, with D perhaps matching TRBD1 (6 bases). CDR3 length equals 12 residues. Per the germline V gene, CDR1 is SEHNR and CDR2 is FQNEAQ (reference sequence). Trimming cost V 5 bases and J 5 bases, with 10 bases left between them. CDR3 coding DNA: TGTGCCAGCAGCAGCAGGGGCCACGAGCAGTACTTC. Protein sequence: CASSSRGHEQYF.

This clone was counted a single time. The chain recombines TRBV5-4 with TRBJ1-1, with a possible D match to TRBD1 (6 bases). Germline V gene data show CDR1 as SGHNT and CDR2 as YYREEE (reference sequence). The V end lost 1 base, the J end lost 3 bases, and 13 bases lay between the germline ends. The CDR3 runs to 15 residues. CDR3 sequence: CASSLPLQGYTEAFF. The CDR3 coding sequence is TGTGCCAGCAGCTTGCCGCTCCAGGGGTACACTGAAGCTTTCTTT.

The chain uses TRBV27 and TRBJ1-1, with 7 bases aligning to TRBD1. Unmatched junction bases numbered 10, after V lost 8 bases and J lost 1 base. Germline lookup yields CDR1 MNHEY and CDR2 SMNVEV (reference sequence). The CDR3 runs to 15 residues. The CDR3: CASAPGTAQNTEAFF. CDR3 nucleotide sequence: TGTGCCAGCGCCCCCGGGACAGCCCAGAACACTGAAGCTTTCTTT.

In regard to this clone: Other DNA sequences from this sample encode an identical CDR3 as well. This chain links TRBV9 with TRBJ2-5, with TRBD2 identical over 10 bases. CDR1 and CDR2 (germline): SGDLS, YYNGEE. The CDR3 has 15 amino acids. Unmatched junction bases numbered 6, after V lost 3 bases and J lost 4 bases. This chain's CDR3 is CASSASGGVGETQYF. CDR3 bases: TGTGCCAGCAGCGCAAGCGGGGGGGTGGGAGAGACCCAGTACTTC.

This rearrangement joins TRBV7-6 to TRBJ2-3, with D unclear. V was pared by 1 base and J by 1 base, with 6 bases between. The CDR3 runs 14 residues. Germline V lookup: CDR1 SGHVS, CDR2 FNYEAQ. CDR3 region: CASSLVWGTDTQYF. CDR3 nucleotide sequence: TGTGCCAGCAGCTTAGTATGGGGCACAGATACGCAGTATTTT.

The CDR3, as DNA: TGTGCCAGCAATGGTGGAGGTAGGTCTTCAAGCTCCTACGAGCAGTACTTC. Translating it yields CASNGGGRSSSSYEQYF. The V call is TRBV28, the J call TRBJ2-7, with D perhaps matching TRBD2 (5 bases). CDR3 size: 17 residues. Trimming took off 7 bases at V and 0 bases at J, with 22 bases between the two ends. Germline-derived CDR1 and CDR2 are MDHEN and SYDVKM.

The chain recombines TRBV15 with TRBJ1-3; D is possibly TRBD1 (5 bases). The V gene lost 0 bases and the J gene lost 2 bases, with 8 bases spanning the gap. This CDR3 contains 15 residues. Per the germline V gene, CDR1 is LNHNV and CDR2 is YYDKDF (reference sequence). CDR3 in DNA: TGTGCCACCAGCAGAGATGGCAGGGCTGGAAACACCATATATTTT. It codes for CATSRDGRAGNTIYF.

This clone was detected ten times or more. V is TRBV13 and J is TRBJ2-2, with 13 bases that match TRBD2. The CDR3 has 17 residues. The germline V gene encodes CDR1 PRHDT and CDR2 FYEKMQ (reference sequence). Germline trimming cut 5 bases from V and 5 bases from J; bases unmatched to any gene: 8. CDR3 nucleotide sequence: TGTGCCAGCAGCCACGGACTAGCGGGGGTCAGGACCGGGGAGCTGTTTTTT. Its translation: CASSHGLAGVRTGELFF.

This chain links TRBV9 with TRBJ2-7; 10 bases are shared with TRBD1. This CDR3 comprises 14 residues. The V gene's germline CDR1 is SGDLS and CDR2 YYNGEE. With V trimmed by 4 bases and J by 5 bases, 6 bases remained unmatched. This CDR3 is CASSKDRGFHEQYF. The CDR3 DNA reads as TGTGCCAGCAGCAAGGACAGGGGGTTCCACGAGCAGTACTTC.

The V call is TRBV7-9, the J call TRBJ2-5, with a tentative D call TRBD2 (6 bases). The V gene's germline CDR1 is SEHNR and CDR2 FQNEAQ (reference sequence). Trimming left V 1 base short and J 4 bases short, with 19 bases between. The CDR3 is 17 residues long. The CDR3 reads CASSLGTSSRGAETQYF. The CDR3 nucleotides are TGTGCCAGCAGCTTAGGGACATCCTCGCGGGGAGCAGAGACCCAGTACTTC.

The chain employs TRBV6-9 and TRBJ1-2; tentative D call: TRBD1 (6 bases). The CDR3 extends over 13 amino acids. Germline V gene data show CDR1 as MNHGY and CDR2 as SVAAGI. Trimming took 3 bases from V and 3 from J, leaving 8 bases between them. CDR3 nucleotides: TGTGCCAGCAGTTACGGACAGCACTATGGCTACACCTTC. It codes for CASSYGQHYGYTF.

The chain links TRBV2 to TRBJ2-5; D uncertain. V lost 6 bases to trimming and J lost 5 bases, with 13 bases between them. The germline V gene encodes CDR1 SNHLY and CDR2 FYNNEI. This CDR3 is built from 13 residues. Here the CDR3 reads CASRDPLLETQYF. DNA for the CDR3: TGTGCCAGCAGGGACCCCCTCCTTGAGACCCAGTACTTC.

The V call is TRBV4-2, the J call TRBJ2-1, with TRBD1 identical over 9 bases. The CDR3 loop spans 16 amino acids. J was trimmed by 9 bases and V by 4 bases; bases with no gene match: 13. Germline-derived CDR1 and CDR2 are LGHNA and YNFKEQ. The CDR3 loop is CASSPPTGGESGEQFF. The CDR3 DNA reads TGTGCCAGCAGCCCCCCGACAGGGGGTGAATCAGGTGAGCAGTTCTTC.

The chain is built from TRBV11-1 and TRBJ1-2, with D perhaps matching TRBD1 (5 bases). The CDR3 consists of 15 residues. Between the trimmed V and J ends, which lost 5 bases and 1 base, there was a span of 14 bases. CDR1 and CDR2 (germline): SGHAT, FQDESV (reference sequence). The DNA of the CDR3 is TGTGCCAGCAGCCTTAGACAGTCCAATAACTATGGCTACACCTTC. Protein: CASSLRQSNNYGYTF.

Only one count was recorded for this clone. V is TRBV7-4 and J is TRBJ2-7; 7 nucleotides agree with TRBD1. Trimming took 5 bases from V and 0 from J; bases not matched to a gene: 7. The CDR3 has 15 amino acids. Germline V gives CDR1 SGHVT, CDR2 SQSDAQ. In nucleotides, the CDR3 is TGTGCCAGCAGCGAGGACAGGACCCACTCCTACGAGCAGTACTTC. Translating it yields CASSEDRTHSYEQYF.

This chain's CDR3 is CASLAPGQGITEAFF. The CDR3 region has the DNA TGTGCCAGCCTCGCCCCGGGACAGGGGATCACTGAAGCTTTCTTT. The genes are TRBV19 and TRBJ1-1; TRBD1 matches at 10 bases. J lost 4 bases, V lost 9 bases, and 11 bases had no gene match. The V gene's germline CDR1 is LNHDA and CDR2 SQIVND (reference sequence). The length of the CDR3 is 15 residues. Looking up the rest from reference TRBV19 and TRBJ1-1 gives the full variable domain: DGGITQSPKYLFRKEGQNVTLSCEQNLNHDAMYWYRQDPGQGLRLIYYSQIVNDFQKGDIAEGYSVSREKKESFPLTVTSAQKNPTAFYLCASLAPGQGITEAFFGQGTRLTVV.